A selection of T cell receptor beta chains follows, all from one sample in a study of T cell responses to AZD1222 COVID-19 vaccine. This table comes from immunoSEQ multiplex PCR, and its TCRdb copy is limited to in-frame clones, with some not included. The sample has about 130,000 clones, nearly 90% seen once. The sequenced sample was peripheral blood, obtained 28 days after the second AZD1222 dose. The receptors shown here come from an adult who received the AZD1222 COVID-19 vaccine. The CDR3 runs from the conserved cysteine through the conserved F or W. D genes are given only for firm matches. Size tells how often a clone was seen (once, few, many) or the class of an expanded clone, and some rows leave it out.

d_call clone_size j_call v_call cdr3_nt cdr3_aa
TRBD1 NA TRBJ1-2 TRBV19 TGTGCCAGTAGTTCATTCGGGACAGTTGGAGGTGGCTACACCTTC CASSSFGTVGGGYTF
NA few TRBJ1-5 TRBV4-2 TGTGCCAGCAGCCAGGGGGAGAGGGGCAATCAGCCCCAGCATTTT CASSQGERGNQPQHF
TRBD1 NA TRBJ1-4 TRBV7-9 TGTGCCAGCAGCTCTACCCGGGGACAGGGAGCTAATCCTAATGAAAAACTGTTTTTT CASSSTRGQGANPNEKLFF
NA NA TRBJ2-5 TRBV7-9 TGTGCCAGCAGCCGCCGGGCAGCCCAAGAGACCCAGTACTTC CASSRRAAQETQYF
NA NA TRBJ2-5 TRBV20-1 TGCAGTGCTAGTCAGATACAAGAGACCCAGTACTTC CSASQIQETQYF
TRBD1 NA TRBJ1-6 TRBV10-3 TGTGCCATCAGAGACAGGGATAATTCACCCCTCCACTTT CAIRDRDNSPLHF
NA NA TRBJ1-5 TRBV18 TGTGCCAGCTCACCAAGGGGAGGACAGCCCCAGCATTTT CASSPRGGQPQHF
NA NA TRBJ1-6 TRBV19 TGTGCCAGTAGTATGAGGGCCCGTTTGGATTCACCCCTCCACTTT CASSMRARLDSPLHF
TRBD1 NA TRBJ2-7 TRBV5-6 TGTGCCAGTCGTAGAGGGACAGGCTTAACCTACGAGCAGTACTTC CASRRGTGLTYEQYF
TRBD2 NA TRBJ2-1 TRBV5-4 TGTGCCAGCAGCTTAGGACTAGCGGGAGAACCCAATGAGCAGTTCTTC CASSLGLAGEPNEQFF
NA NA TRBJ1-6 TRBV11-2 TGTGCCAGCAGCGCCAGGAGCTCCTATAATTCACCCCTCCACTTT CASSARSSYNSPLHF
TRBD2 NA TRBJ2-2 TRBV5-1 TGCGCCAGCAGCCCCGTAGCGGGATCGAACACCGGGGAGCTGTTTTTT CASSPVAGSNTGELFF
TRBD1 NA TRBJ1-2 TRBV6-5 TGTGCCAGCAGCCGGGACAGGCTAAACTATGGCTACACCTTC CASSRDRLNYGYTF
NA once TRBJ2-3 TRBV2 TGTGCCAGCAGTGCCCAGGGTATTTTCACAGATACGCAGTATTTT CASSAQGIFTDTQYF
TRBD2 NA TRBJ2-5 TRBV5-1 TGCGCCAGCAGCTTCTCTAGCGGGGGAGTGGAGACCCAGTACTTC CASSFSSGGVETQYF
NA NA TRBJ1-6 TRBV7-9 TGTGCCAGCAGCTTAAGACAGACGAATTCACCCCTCCACTTT CASSLRQTNSPLHF
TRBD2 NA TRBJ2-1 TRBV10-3 TGTGCCATCAGTGAGTCGGGGCCACTAGCGGGAGGGCCGGATGAGCAGTTCTTC CAISESGPLAGGPDEQFF
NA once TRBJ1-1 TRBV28 TGTGCCAGCAGTGAGGGACTGAACACTGAAGCTTTCTTT CASSEGLNTEAFF
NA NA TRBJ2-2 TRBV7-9 TGTGCCAGCAGCTTATTTCTGGAGGATCGGGAGCTGTTTTTT CASSLFLEDRELFF
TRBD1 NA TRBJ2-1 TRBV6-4 TGTGCCAGCAGTGATTCTCCGGGACAGGGATCTGGTGAGCAGTTCTTC CASSDSPGQGSGEQFF
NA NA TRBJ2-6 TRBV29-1 TGCAGCGTCACAGGGTCTGGGGCCAACGTCCTGACTTTC CSVTGSGANVLTF
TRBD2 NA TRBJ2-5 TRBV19 TGTGCCAGTAGCCCCAGGAGCGGGAGAGGGGAGACCCAGTACTTC CASSPRSGRGETQYF
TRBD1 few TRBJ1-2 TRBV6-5 TGTGCCAGCAGTTTTGACAGGGGTGGCTACACCTTC CASSFDRGGYTF
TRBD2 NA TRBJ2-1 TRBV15 TGTGCCACCAGCACCGGGACTAGCGGATACAATGAGCAGTTCTTC CATSTGTSGYNEQFF
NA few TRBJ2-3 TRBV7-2 TGTGCCAGCAGCTTAGGCGGGAATACGCAGTATTTT CASSLGGNTQYF
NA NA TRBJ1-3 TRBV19 TGTGCCAGCCATAGCCTGACGGCTGGAAACACCATATATTTT CASHSLTAGNTIYF
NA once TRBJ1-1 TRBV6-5 TGTGCCAGCAGTTACTCGCTCCTGGGGATGTTCACTGAAGCTTTCTTT CASSYSLLGMFTEAFF
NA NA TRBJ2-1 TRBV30 TGTGCCTGGGCACAGGGTTTGGGCTACAATGAGCAGTTCTTC CAWAQGLGYNEQFF